One and the same sample provided the 6 T cell receptor beta chains below, sequenced in a study of cytomegalovirus exposure and HLA in healthy donors. The primer mix had 60 Vbeta and 13 Jbeta primers. Clones were read by immunoSEQ multiplex PCR, and TCRdb kept only the in-frame ones, dropping some. Of 200,000 to 250,000 clones in the sample, approximately 80% were seen once. The sequencing input was PBMCs. These receptors came from a male donor in good health and CMV-seronegative.

This chain connects TRBV10-3 to TRBJ2-3; perhaps TRBD2 as D (6 bases). In germline, CDR1 is ENHRY, CDR2 SYGVKD. This CDR3 contains 17 residues. With 3 bases removed from V and 0 bases from J, the gap between germline ends came to 16 bases. This CDR3 reads CAISENRDLYSTDTQYF. As DNA, the CDR3 is TGTGCCATCAGTGAAAACCGGGACTTATATAGCACAGATACGCAGTATTTT.

A word on this clone: Different DNA sequences within this sample yield the same CDR3. The chain couples TRBV7-2 to TRBJ1-5; D remains ambiguous. Germline-derived CDR1 and CDR2 are SGHTA and FQGNSA. The CDR3 spans 12 residues. Trimming stripped 2 bases from V and 7 bases from J, with 6 bases between. The CDR3 DNA is TGTGCCAGCAGCTTACCCTACCAGCCCCAGCATTTT. Its protein is CASSLPYQPQHF.

The chain has TRBV14 and TRBJ2-3; TRBD2 agrees at 10 bases. Looked up from germline, CDR1 is SGHDN and CDR2 is FVKESK. V shed 6 bases, J shed 2 bases, and the junction held 5 bases outside the gene matches. The CDR3 is made up of 15 amino acids. The CDR3 DNA follows: TGTGCCAGCAGTCGGACTAGCGGACACACAGATACGCAGTATTTT. Translated, it gives CASSRTSGHTDTQYF.

V gene TRBV5-1 combines with J gene TRBJ2-5; 8 bases map to TRBD1. CDR3 length: 15 amino acids. Germline CDR1 is SGHRS and CDR2 is YFSETQ. V lost 4 bases to trimming and J lost 3 bases; unmatched junction nucleotides: 8. The CDR3 spells CASSTPGGYEETQYF. CDR3 DNA: TGCGCCAGCAGCACCCCAGGGGGCTATGAAGAGACCCAGTACTTC.

The V call is TRBV5-1, the J call TRBJ1-5; 7 positions agree with TRBD1. The trim removed 0 bases at V and 6 bases at J, leaving 0 bases unmatched. Per germline, CDR1 SGHRS and CDR2 YFSETQ. The CDR3 covers 13 residues. The CDR3 bases are TGCGCCAGCAGCTTGGAGGGGGCTCAGCCCCAGCATTTT. Residues: CASSLEGAQPQHF.

The genes are TRBV21-1 and TRBJ1-2. TRBV21-1 is deemed a pseudogene. The CDR3 contains 12 residues. The CDR3 here is CASSTLNYGYTF. CDR3 sequence (DNA): TGTGCCAGCAGCACCCTTAACTATGGCTACACCTTC.